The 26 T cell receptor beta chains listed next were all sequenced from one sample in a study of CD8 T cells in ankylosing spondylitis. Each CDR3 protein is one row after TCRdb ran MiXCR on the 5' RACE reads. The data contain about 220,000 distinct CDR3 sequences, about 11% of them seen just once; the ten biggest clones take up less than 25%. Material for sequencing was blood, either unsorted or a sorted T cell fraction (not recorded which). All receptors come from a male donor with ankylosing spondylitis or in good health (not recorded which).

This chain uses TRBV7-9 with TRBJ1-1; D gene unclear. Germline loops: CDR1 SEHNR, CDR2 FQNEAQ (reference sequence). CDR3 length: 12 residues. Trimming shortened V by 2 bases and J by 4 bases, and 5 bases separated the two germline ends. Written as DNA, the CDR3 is TGTGCCAGCAGCTTAACCCTCACTGAAGCTTTCTTT. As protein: CASSLTLTEAFF.

The CDR3 bases are TGCAGTGCTGGAGGACTGAAACCCTCTGGGGCCAACGTCCTGACTTTC. This sequence encodes CSAGGLKPSGANVLTF. The rearrangement links TRBV20-1 to TRBJ2-6, with a weak D call TRBD2 (5 bases). V lost 5 bases, J lost 0 bases, and 14 bases lay in between. In germline, CDR1 is DFQATT, CDR2 SNEGSKA (reference sequence). CDR3 length: 16 residues.

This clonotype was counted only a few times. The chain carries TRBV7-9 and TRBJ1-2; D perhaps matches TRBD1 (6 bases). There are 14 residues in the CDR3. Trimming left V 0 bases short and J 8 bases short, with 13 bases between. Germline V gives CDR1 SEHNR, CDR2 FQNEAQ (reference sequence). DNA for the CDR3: TGTGCCAGCAGCTTAGCTGTGGGCAGGGGAGGCTACACCTTC. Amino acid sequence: CASSLAVGRGGYTF.

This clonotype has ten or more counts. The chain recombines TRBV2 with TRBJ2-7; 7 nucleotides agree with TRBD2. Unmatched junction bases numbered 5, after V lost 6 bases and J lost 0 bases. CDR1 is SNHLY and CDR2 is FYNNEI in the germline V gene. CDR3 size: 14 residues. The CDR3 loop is CASRWGGSSYEQYF. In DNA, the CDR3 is TGTGCCAGCAGGTGGGGGGGGAGCTCCTACGAGCAGTACTTC.

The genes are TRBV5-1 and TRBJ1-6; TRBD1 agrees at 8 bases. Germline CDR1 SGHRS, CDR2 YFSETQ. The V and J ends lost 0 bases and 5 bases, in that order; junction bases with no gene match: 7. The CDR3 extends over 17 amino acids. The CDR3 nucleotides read TGCGCCAGCAGCTTGGCCCCACCGGGACAGGATAATTCACCCCTCCACTTT. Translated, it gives CASSLAPPGQDNSPLHF.

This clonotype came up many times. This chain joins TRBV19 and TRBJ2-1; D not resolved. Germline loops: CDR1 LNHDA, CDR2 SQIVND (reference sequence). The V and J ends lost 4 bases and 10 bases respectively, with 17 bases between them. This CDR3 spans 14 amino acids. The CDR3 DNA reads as TGTGCCAGTAGTACCCTCTCTCTCACGACCGAGCAGTTCTTC. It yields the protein CASSTLSLTTEQFF. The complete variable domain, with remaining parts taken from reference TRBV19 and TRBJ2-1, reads DGGITQSPKYLFRKEGQNVTLSCEQNLNHDAMYWYRQDPGQGLRLIYYSQIVNDFQKGDIAEGYSVSREKKESFPLTVTSAQKNPTAFYLCASSTLSLTTEQFFGPGTRLTVL.

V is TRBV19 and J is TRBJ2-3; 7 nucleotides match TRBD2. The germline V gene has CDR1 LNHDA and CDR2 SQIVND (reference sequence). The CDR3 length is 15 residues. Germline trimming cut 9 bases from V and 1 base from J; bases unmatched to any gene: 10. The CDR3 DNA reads TGTGCCAGCAACGGGGGGTTCGGTGGCACAGATACGCAGTATTTT. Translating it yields CASNGGFGGTDTQYF.

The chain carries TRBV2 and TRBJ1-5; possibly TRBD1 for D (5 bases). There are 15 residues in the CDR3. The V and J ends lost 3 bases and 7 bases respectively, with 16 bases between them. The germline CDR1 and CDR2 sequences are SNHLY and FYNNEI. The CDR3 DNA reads TGTGCCAGCAGTGAGACCCGGGGCGCTGGACAGCCCCAGCATTTT. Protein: CASSETRGAGQPQHF.

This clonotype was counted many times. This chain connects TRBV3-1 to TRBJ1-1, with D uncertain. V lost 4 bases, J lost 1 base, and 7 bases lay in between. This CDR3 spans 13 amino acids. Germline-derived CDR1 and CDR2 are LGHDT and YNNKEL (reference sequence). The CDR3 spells CASSLESNTEAFF. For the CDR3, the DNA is TGTGCCAGCAGCCTAGAGTCGAACACTGAAGCTTTCTTT.

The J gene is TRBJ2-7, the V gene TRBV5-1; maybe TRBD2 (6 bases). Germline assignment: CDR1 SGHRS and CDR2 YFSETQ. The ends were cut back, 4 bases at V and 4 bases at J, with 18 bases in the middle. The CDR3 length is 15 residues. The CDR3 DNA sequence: TGCGCCAGCAGCCTATCTAGCGAGTCGGGTTACGAGCAGTACTTC. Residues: CASSLSSESGYEQYF.

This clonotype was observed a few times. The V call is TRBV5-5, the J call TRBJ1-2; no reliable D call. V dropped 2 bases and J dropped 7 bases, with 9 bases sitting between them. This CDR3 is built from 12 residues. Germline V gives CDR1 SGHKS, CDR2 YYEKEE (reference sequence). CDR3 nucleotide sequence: TGTGCCAGCAGCTTAGAGGGATTTGGCTACACCTTC. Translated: CASSLEGFGYTF.

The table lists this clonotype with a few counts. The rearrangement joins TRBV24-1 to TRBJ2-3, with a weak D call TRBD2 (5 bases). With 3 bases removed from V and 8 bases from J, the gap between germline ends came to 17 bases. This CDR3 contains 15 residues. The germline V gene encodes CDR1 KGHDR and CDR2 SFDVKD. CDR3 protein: CATSDRYRLRGTQYF. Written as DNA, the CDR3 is TGTGCCACCAGTGATCGATACAGACTTCGGGGTACGCAGTATTTT.

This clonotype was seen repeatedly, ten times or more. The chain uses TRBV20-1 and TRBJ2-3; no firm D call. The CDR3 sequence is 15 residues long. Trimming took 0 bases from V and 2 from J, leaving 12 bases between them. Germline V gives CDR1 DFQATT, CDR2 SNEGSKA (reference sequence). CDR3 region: CSARDAAVLTDTQYF. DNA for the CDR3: TGCAGTGCTAGAGATGCGGCGGTTCTCACAGATACGCAGTATTTT.

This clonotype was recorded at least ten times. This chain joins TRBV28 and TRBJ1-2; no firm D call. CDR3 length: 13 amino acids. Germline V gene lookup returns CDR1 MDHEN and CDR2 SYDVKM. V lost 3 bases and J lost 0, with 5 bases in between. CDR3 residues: CASSFQANYGYTF. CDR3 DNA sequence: TGTGCCAGCAGTTTTCAGGCTAACTATGGCTACACCTTC.

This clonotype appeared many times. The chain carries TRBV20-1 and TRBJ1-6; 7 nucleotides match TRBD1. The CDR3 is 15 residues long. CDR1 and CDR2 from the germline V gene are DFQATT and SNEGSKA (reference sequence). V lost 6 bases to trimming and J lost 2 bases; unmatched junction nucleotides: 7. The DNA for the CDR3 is TGCAGTGCGAGACAGGGTCTGCCCTATAATTCACCCCTCCACTTT. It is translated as CSARQGLPYNSPLHF.

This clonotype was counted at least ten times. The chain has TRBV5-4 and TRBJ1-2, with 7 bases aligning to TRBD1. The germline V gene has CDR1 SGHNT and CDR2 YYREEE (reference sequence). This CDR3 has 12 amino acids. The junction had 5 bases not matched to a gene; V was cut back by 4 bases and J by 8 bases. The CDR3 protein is CASSLDRKGYTF. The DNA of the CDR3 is TGTGCCAGCAGCCTGGACAGGAAGGGCTACACCTTC.

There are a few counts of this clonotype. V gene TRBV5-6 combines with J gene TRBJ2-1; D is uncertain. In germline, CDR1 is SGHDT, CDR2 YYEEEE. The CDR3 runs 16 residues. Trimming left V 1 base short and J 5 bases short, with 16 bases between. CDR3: CASSLSLVGSHNEQFF. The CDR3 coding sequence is TGTGCCAGCAGCTTGTCCTTGGTGGGGTCCCACAATGAGCAGTTCTTC.

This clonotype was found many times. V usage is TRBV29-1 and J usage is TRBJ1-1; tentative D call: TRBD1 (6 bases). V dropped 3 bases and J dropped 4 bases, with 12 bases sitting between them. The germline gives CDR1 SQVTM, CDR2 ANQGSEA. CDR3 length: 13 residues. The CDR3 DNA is TGCAGCGTTGAGAGGGGGGGCGGCACTGAAGCTTTCTTT. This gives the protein CSVERGGGTEAFF. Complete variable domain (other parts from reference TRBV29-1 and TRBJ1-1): SAVISQKPSRDICQRGTSLTIQCQVDSQVTMMFWYRQQPGQSLTLIATANQGSEATYESGFVIDKFPISRPNLTFSTLTVSNMSPEDSSIYLCSVERGGGTEAFFGQGTRLTVV.

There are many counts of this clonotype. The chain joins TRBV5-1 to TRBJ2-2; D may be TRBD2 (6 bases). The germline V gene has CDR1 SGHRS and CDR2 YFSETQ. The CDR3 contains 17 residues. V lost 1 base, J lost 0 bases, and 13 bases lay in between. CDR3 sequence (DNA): TGCGCCAGCAGCTTGTTTGCGGGGAACGCGAACACCGGGGAGCTGTTTTTT. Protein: CASSLFAGNANTGELFF.

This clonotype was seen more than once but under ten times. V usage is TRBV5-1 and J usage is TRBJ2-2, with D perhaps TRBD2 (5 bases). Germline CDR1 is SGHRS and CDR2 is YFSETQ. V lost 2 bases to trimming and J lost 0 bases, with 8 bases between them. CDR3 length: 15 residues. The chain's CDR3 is CASSLADANTGELFF. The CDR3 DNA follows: TGCGCCAGCAGCTTAGCGGACGCGAACACCGGGGAGCTGTTTTTT.

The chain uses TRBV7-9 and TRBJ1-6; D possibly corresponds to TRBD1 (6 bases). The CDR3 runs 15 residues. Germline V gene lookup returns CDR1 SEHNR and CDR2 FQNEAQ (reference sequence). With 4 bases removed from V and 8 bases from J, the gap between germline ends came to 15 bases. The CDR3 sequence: CASSSTGTLDSPLHF. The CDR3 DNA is TGTGCCAGCAGCTCTACCGGGACACTGGATTCACCCCTCCACTTT.

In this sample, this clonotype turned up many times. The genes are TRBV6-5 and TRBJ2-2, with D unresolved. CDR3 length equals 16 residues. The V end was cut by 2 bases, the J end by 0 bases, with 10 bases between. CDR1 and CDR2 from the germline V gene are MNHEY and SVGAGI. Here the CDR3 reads CASSYEDPTNTGELFF. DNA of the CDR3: TGTGCCAGCAGTTACGAGGACCCAACGAACACCGGGGAGCTGTTTTTT.

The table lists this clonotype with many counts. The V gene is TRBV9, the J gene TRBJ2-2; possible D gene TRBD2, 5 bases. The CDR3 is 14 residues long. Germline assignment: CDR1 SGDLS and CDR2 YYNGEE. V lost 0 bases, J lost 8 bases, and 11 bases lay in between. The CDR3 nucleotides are TGTGCCAGCAGCGTAGCTTGGGGAGAGGGGGAGCTGTTTTTT. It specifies CASSVAWGEGELFF.

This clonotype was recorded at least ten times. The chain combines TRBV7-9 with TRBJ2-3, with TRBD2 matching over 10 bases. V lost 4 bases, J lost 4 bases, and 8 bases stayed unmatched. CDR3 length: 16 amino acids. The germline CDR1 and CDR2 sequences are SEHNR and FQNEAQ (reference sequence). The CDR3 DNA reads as TGTGCCAGCAGCTGGATAGCGGGGGGCCTCCCAGATACGCAGTATTTT. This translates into CASSWIAGGLPDTQYF.

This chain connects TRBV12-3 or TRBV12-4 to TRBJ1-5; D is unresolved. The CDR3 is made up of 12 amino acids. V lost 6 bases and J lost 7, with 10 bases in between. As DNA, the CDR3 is TGTGCCAGCAGGCTCCAACTCCAGCCCCAGCATTTT. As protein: CASRLQLQPQHF.

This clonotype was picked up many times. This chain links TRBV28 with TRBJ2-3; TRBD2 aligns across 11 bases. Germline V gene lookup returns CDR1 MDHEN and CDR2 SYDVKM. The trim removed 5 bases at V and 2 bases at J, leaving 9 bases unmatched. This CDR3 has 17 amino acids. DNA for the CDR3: TGTGCCAGCAGTACTCACCTGGGACTAGCGGACACAGATACGCAGTATTTT. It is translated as CASSTHLGLADTDTQYF.